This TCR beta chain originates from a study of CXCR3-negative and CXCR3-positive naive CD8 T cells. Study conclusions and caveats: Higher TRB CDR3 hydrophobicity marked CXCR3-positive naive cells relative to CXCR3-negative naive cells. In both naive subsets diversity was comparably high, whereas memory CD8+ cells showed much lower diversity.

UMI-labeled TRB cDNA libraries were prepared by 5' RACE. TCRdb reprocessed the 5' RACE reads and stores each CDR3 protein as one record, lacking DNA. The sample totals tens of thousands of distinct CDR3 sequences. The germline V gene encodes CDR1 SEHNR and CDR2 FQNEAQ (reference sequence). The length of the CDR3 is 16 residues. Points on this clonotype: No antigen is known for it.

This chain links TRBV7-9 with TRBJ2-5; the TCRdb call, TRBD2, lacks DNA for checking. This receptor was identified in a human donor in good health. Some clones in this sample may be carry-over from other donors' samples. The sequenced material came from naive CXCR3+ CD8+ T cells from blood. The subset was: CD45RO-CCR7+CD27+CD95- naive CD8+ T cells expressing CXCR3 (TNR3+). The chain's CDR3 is CASSSVWRGDQETQYF.